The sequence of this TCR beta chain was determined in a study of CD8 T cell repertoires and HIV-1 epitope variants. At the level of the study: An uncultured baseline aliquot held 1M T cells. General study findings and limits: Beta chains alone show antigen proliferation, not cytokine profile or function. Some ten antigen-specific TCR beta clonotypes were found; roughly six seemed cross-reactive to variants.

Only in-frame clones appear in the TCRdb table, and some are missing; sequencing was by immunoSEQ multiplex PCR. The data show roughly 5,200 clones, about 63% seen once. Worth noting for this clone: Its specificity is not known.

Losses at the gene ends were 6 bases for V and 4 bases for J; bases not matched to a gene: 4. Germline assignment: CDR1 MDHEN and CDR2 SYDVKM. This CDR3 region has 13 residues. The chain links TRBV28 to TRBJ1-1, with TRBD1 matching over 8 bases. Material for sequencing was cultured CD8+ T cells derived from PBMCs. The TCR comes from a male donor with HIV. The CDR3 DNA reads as TGTGCCAGCAGGTGGACAGGGCCCACTGAAGCTTTCTTT. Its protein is CASRWTGPTEAFF.